These 28 T cell receptor beta chains originate from one sample sequenced in a study of long-term antiretroviral therapy in people with HIV. Survey level was the resolution at which the v3.0 immunoSEQ assay ran. TCRdb's table, derived via immunoSEQ multiplex PCR, lists solely in-frame clones and lacks some. Here the sample spans under 13,000 clones, about 81% being singletons. This specimen was unsorted PBMCs, taken 1.8 years after starting antiretroviral therapy. All receptors derive from a man in his forties or fifties with HIV.

In its sample, this clone was seen a few times. This chain uses TRBV9 with TRBJ2-3; 8 bases are a match to TRBD1. Germline V CDR1 and CDR2: SGDLS, YYNGEE. CDR3 size: 17 residues. Losses at the gene ends were 4 bases for V and 2 bases for J; bases not matched to a gene: 12. Here the CDR3 reads CASSPQIGQGNTDTQYF. CDR3 bases: TGTGCCAGCAGCCCCCAGATAGGACAGGGAAACACAGATACGCAGTATTTT.

This clone came up a few times. CDR3 amino acids: CAWSEKGWSYNEQFF. The CDR3 DNA reads TGTGCCTGGAGCGAAAAAGGGTGGTCCTACAATGAGCAGTTCTTC. The chain uses TRBV30 and TRBJ2-1, with no clear D. The CDR3 extends over 15 amino acids. Germline lookup yields CDR1 GTSNPN and CDR2 SVGIG (reference sequence). Trimming shortened V by 3 bases and J by 1 base, and 13 bases separated the two germline ends.

This clone was seen a handful of times. The chain uses TRBV21-1 and TRBJ1-2. TRBV21-1 is annotated as a pseudogene. This CDR3 region has 12 residues. CDR3 sequence: CASSKASSGYTF. The CDR3 DNA reads TGTGCCAGCAGCAAAGCGTCTTCCGGCTACACCTTC.

The chain joins TRBV28 to TRBJ2-7; a weak D match, TRBD1 (6 bases). Trimming removed 4 bases from V and 4 bases from J, with 17 bases in between. Germline V gene lookup returns CDR1 MDHEN and CDR2 SYDVKM. The CDR3 totals 15 residues. The CDR3 DNA sequence: TGTGCCAGCAGTTCTTCCGGGACAATGGGTTACGAGCAGTACTTC. This gives the protein CASSSSGTMGYEQYF.

The V gene is TRBV28, the J gene TRBJ1-2; D is possibly TRBD1 (6 bases). V gave up 3 bases and J gave up 2 bases, with 16 bases separating them. CDR1 is MDHEN and CDR2 is SYDVKM in the germline V gene. The CDR3 has 16 amino acids. The CDR3 loop is CASSLSRGPANYGYTF. DNA for the CDR3: TGTGCCAGCAGTTTGAGTCGGGGGCCCGCCAACTATGGCTACACCTTC.

Judged by abundance, this clone is medium-sized. This chain links TRBV6-1 with TRBJ1-2; 8 bases agree with TRBD1. The CDR3 runs to 14 residues. With 4 bases clipped from V and 8 bases from J, the junction kept 9 bases outside the gene matches. Germline CDR1 MNHNS, CDR2 SASEGT. DNA of the CDR3: TGTGCCAGCAGTGTAGAACGGACAGGGAACGGCTACACCTTC. Its protein is CASSVERTGNGYTF.

This clone has only one observation. The chain employs TRBV5-4 and TRBJ2-7; D ambiguous. CDR1 and CDR2 from the germline V gene are SGHNT and YYREEE (reference sequence). With 2 bases removed from V and 5 bases from J, the gap between germline ends came to 11 bases. The CDR3 sequence is 13 residues long. Written as DNA, the CDR3 is TGTGCCAGCAGCTTAAAAGGTCTGAACGAGCAGTACTTC. Protein product: CASSLKGLNEQYF. Combining the CDR3 with reference TRBV5-4 and TRBJ2-7 gives the whole variable domain ETGVTQSPTHLIKTRGQQVTLRCSSQSGHNTVSWYQQALGQGPQFIFQYYREEENGRGNFPPRFSGLQFPNYSSELNVNALELDDSALYLCASSLKGLNEQYFGPGTRLTVT.

This chain joins TRBV5-6 and TRBJ2-1; 8 nucleotides line up with TRBD2. V was pared by 4 bases and J by 4 bases, with 7 bases of the junction left unmatched. This CDR3 has 15 amino acids. CDR1 and CDR2 (germline): SGHDT, YYEEEE. The CDR3: CASSADGGGYNEQFF. The CDR3, as DNA: TGTGCCAGCAGCGCGGACGGGGGGGGGTACAATGAGCAGTTCTTC.

This clone was recorded a few times. The V gene is TRBV7-9, the J gene TRBJ1-1; D not resolved. The CDR3 is 11 amino acids. Germline V gene data show CDR1 as SEHNR and CDR2 as FQNEAQ (reference sequence). Trimming left V 3 bases short and J 7 bases short, with 6 bases between. CDR3 amino acids: CASSFIGEAFF. The CDR3 DNA reads TGTGCCAGCAGCTTCATCGGTGAAGCTTTCTTT. Using reference TRBV7-9 and TRBJ1-1 for the parts outside the CDR3, the full variable domain is DTGVSQNPRHKITKRGQNVTFRCDPISEHNRLYWYRQTLGQGPEFLTYFQNEAQLEKSRLLSDRFSAERPKGSFSTLEIQRTEQGDSAMYLCASSFIGEAFFGQGTRLTVV.

In its sample, this clone was seen a few times. This chain joins TRBV5-1 and TRBJ1-5; unclear D gene. CDR1 is SGHRS and CDR2 is YFSETQ in the germline V gene. The CDR3 covers 14 residues. With 0 bases removed from V and 7 bases from J, the gap between germline ends came to 11 bases. CDR3 in amino acids: CASSLGGYGQPQHF. The CDR3 DNA sequence: TGCGCCAGCAGCTTGGGAGGGTATGGGCAGCCCCAGCATTTT.

J is TRBJ2-7 and V is TRBV7-2; the match to TRBD2 covers 10 bases. The CDR3 has 13 amino acids. Unmatched junction bases numbered 3, after V lost 4 bases and J lost 6 bases. Germline V CDR1 and CDR2: SGHTA, FQGNSA. CDR3 amino acids: CASSSRLAGEQYF. The DNA of the CDR3 is TGTGCCAGCAGCTCAAGACTAGCGGGCGAGCAGTACTTC.

This clone appeared a few times. J is TRBJ1-2 and V is TRBV27, with 8 nucleotides matching TRBD1. The CDR3 has 12 residues. Germline CDR1 is MNHEY and CDR2 is SMNVEV (reference sequence). The junction had 4 bases not matched to a gene; V was cut back by 6 bases and J by 7 bases. CDR3 DNA sequence: TGTGCCAGCAGAGACAGGGGAGCTGGCTACACCTTC. This encodes CASRDRGAGYTF.

This clone was detected once. This chain joins TRBV5-1 and TRBJ2-7, with D uncertain. With 4 bases removed from V and 10 bases from J, the gap between germline ends came to 18 bases. Germline V lookup: CDR1 SGHRS, CDR2 YFSETQ. CDR3 length: 13 amino acids. The CDR3 loop is CASSLVSEGEQYF. In DNA, the CDR3 is TGCGCCAGCAGCCTGGTCTCAGAAGGTGAACAGTACTTC.

The J gene is TRBJ1-1, the V gene TRBV15; D is possibly TRBD1 (6 bases). The CDR3 is 15 residues long. Per the germline V gene, CDR1 is LNHNV and CDR2 is YYDKDF (reference sequence). V lost 0 bases, J lost 3 bases, and 11 bases lay in between. In nucleotides, the CDR3 is TGTGCCACCAGCAGAGATATACAGGGCTACACTGAAGCTTTCTTT. The encoded protein is CATSRDIQGYTEAFF.

The chain is built from TRBV7-8 and TRBJ1-1; 7 bases align to TRBD1. V shed 1 base and J 1 base; nucleotides not matched to a gene: 6. The CDR3 runs 16 residues. Germline V lookup: CDR1 SGHVS, CDR2 FQNEAQ. The CDR3 DNA reads as TGTGCCAGCAGCTTAGAAAGGGGGCGACCGAACACTGAAGCTTTCTTT. Translating gives CASSLERGRPNTEAFF.

This clone was found once. The rearrangement uses TRBV18 and TRBJ2-7; D may be TRBD1 or TRBD2 (5 bases each). CDR1 is KGHSH, CDR2 LQKENI, per germline. Trimming removed 3 bases from V and 3 bases from J, with 18 bases in between. This CDR3 contains 16 residues. CDR3 sequence reads: CASSPAAWDGNYEQYF. The CDR3 DNA reads as TGTGCCAGCTCACCCGCTGCCTGGGACGGCAACTACGAGCAGTACTTC.

The chain is built from TRBV5-1 and TRBJ2-7; D gene unclear. CDR3 length: 15 residues. The germline V and J ends were trimmed by 0 bases and 2 bases, with 12 bases remaining between them. Germline V gene lookup returns CDR1 SGHRS and CDR2 YFSETQ. As DNA, the CDR3 is TGCGCCAGCAGCTTGGGAGGTTCGCTAGCCTACGAGCAGTACTTC. Protein sequence: CASSLGGSLAYEQYF.

V is TRBV18 and J is TRBJ2-7; D is perhaps TRBD1 (6 bases). V was cut by 4 bases and J by 2 bases, with 12 bases left in between. This CDR3 comprises 14 residues. In germline, CDR1 is KGHSH, CDR2 LQKENI. This CDR3 is CASSQGQLAYEQYF. The DNA of the CDR3 is TGTGCCAGCTCACAAGGACAGCTAGCCTACGAGCAGTACTTC.

This clone has a handful of counts. This chain connects TRBV19 to TRBJ2-7, with no clear D. V gave up 4 bases and J gave up 3 bases, with 7 bases separating them. The length of the CDR3 is 12 residues. The V gene's germline CDR1 is LNHDA and CDR2 SQIVND (reference sequence). CDR3: CASSTNSYEQYF. The CDR3 coding sequence is TGTGCCAGTAGTACAAACAGCTACGAGCAGTACTTC.

The rearrangement links TRBV30 to TRBJ2-3, with unresolved D. V lost 4 bases and J 6 bases, leaving 14 bases between the germline ends. CDR1 is GTSNPN and CDR2 is SVGIG in the germline V gene (reference sequence). The CDR3 spans 13 residues. As DNA, the CDR3 is TGTGCCTGGAAAAGACTCTATGGTGATACGCAGTATTTT. It specifies CAWKRLYGDTQYF.

This CDR3 reads CASSLAPGVSNQPQHF. As DNA, the CDR3 is TGTGCCAGCAGCTTGGCGCCGGGGGTAAGCAATCAGCCCCAGCATTTT. J is TRBJ1-5 and V is TRBV5-4; D is possibly TRBD1 (5 bases). CDR3 size: 16 residues. The ends were cut back, 0 bases at V and 1 base at J, with 11 bases in the middle. CDR1 and CDR2 from the germline V gene are SGHNT and YYREEE (reference sequence).

The CDR3 here is CASSLRPHTDSRKGAFF. DNA of the CDR3: TGTGCCAGCAGTTTACGCCCCCACACGGACTCGAGGAAGGGGGCTTTCTTT. The chain has TRBV27 and TRBJ1-1; perhaps TRBD1 as D (5 bases). CDR3 length: 17 residues. Germline V gives CDR1 MNHEY, CDR2 SMNVEV (reference sequence). Trimming took 2 bases from V and 11 from J, leaving 27 bases between them.

This chain's CDR3 is CASSSGTGPTDTQYF. In DNA form, the CDR3 reads TGTGCCAGCAGCTCCGGGACAGGACCCACAGATACGCAGTATTTT. This chain connects TRBV5-6 to TRBJ2-3; TRBD1 agrees at 8 bases. The CDR3 totals 15 residues. CDR1 and CDR2 from the germline V gene are SGHDT and YYEEEE. The trim removed 3 bases at V and 2 bases at J, leaving 5 bases unmatched.

This chain joins TRBV6-5 and TRBJ1-2; no firm D call. Germline loops: CDR1 MNHEY, CDR2 SVGAGI. This CDR3 is built from 14 residues. Trimming took 0 bases from V and 4 from J, leaving 9 bases between them. The CDR3 DNA reads TGTGCCAGCAGTTACTCCTGGGGAAGCTATGGCTACACCTTC. This gives the protein CASSYSWGSYGYTF.

The CDR3 nucleotides are TGTGCCAGCAGCCGAGAAAAGACAGTTTCAATGGATACGCAGTATTTT. It specifies CASSREKTVSMDTQYF. This chain connects TRBV4-2 to TRBJ2-3; possible D gene TRBD1, 5 bases. The CDR3 has 16 residues. The V gene lost 4 bases and the J gene lost 6 bases, with 20 bases spanning the gap. CDR1 is LGHNA, CDR2 YNFKEQ, per germline.

For this clone: Germline is not matched at one junction end, which may reflect a read error. The chain links TRBV5-4 to TRBJ1-1; a possible D gene is TRBD1 (6 bases). The CDR3 is 12 amino acids. Germline CDR1 and CDR2: SGHNT and YYREEE (reference sequence). The CDR3, as DNA: TGTGCCAGCAGCTTGTATGGGGGCACGGGCATCTTT. Encoded protein: CASSLYGGTGIF.

The chain is built from TRBV7-9 and TRBJ1-5; 8 bases align to TRBD1. With 5 bases clipped from V and 5 bases from J, the junction kept 8 bases outside the gene matches. CDR3 length equals 15 residues. Germline V gives CDR1 SEHNR, CDR2 FQNEAQ (reference sequence). CDR3 DNA: TGTGCCAGCAGCCCCGGACAGGGCTCGTATCAGCCCCAGCATTTT. It specifies CASSPGQGSYQPQHF.

The rearrangement joins TRBV18 to TRBJ2-3; tentatively, D is TRBD1 or TRBD2 (5 bases each). The CDR3 sequence is 15 residues long. Per germline, CDR1 KGHSH and CDR2 LQKENI. The V gene lost 3 bases and the J gene lost 2 bases, with 12 bases spanning the gap. CDR3 DNA: TGTGCCAGCTCACCGCAGGGACCCGCCACAGATACGCAGTATTTT. It translates to CASSPQGPATDTQYF.